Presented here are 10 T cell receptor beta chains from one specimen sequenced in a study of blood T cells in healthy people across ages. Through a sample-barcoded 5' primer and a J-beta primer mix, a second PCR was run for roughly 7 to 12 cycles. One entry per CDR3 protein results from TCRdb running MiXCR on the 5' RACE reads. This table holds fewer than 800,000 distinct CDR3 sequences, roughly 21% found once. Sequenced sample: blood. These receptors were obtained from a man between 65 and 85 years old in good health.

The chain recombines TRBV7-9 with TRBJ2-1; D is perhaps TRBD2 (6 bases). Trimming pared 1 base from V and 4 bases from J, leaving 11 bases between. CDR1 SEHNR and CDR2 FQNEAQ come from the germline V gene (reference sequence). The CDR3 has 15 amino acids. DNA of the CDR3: TGTGCCAGCAGCTTAGATGCGGGGAGATACAATGAGCAGTTCTTC. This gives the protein CASSLDAGRYNEQFF.

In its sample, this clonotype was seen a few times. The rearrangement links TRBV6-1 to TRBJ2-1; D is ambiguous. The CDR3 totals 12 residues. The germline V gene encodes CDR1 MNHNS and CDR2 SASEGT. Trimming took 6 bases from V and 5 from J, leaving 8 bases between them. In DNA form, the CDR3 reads TGTGCCAGCAGGCTAGGACACAATGAGCAGTTCTTC. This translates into CASRLGHNEQFF.

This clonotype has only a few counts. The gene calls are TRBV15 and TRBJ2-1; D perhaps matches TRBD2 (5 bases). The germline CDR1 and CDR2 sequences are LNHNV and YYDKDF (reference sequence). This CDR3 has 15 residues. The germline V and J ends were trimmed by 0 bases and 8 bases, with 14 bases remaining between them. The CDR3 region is CATSRDRISAHEQFF. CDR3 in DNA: TGTGCCACCAGCAGAGACCGGATTAGCGCCCATGAGCAGTTCTTC.

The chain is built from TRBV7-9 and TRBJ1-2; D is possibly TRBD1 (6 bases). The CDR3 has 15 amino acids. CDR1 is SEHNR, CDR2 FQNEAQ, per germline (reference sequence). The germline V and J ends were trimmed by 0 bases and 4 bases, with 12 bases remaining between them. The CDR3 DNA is TGTGCCAGCAGCTTAGCAACGGGGGCCGGCTATGGCTACACCTTC. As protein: CASSLATGAGYGYTF.

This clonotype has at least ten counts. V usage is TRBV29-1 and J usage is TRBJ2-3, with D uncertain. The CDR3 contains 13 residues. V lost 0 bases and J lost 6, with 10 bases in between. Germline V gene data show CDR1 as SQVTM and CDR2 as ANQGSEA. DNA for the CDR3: TGCAGCGTTGAAGAGCCCGGTAGGGATACGCAGTATTTT. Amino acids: CSVEEPGRDTQYF.

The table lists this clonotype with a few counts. The CDR3 DNA is TGCGCCAGCAGCCGAAGTTCAGGGGCCCACTACGAGCAGTACTTC. Its translation is CASSRSSGAHYEQYF. This chain links TRBV4-1 with TRBJ2-7; D is possibly TRBD1 (6 bases). This CDR3 contains 15 residues. V was pared by 4 bases and J by 3 bases, with 16 bases between. CDR1 and CDR2 (germline): MGHRA, YSYEKL.

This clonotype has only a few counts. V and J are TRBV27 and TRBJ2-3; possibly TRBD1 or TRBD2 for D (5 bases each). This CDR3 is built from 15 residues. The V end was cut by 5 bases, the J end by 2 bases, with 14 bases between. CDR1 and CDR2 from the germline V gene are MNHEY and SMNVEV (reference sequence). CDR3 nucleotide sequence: TGTGCCAGCAGTGAAGGGACGGCGAACACAGATACGCAGTATTTT. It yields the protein CASSEGTANTDTQYF.

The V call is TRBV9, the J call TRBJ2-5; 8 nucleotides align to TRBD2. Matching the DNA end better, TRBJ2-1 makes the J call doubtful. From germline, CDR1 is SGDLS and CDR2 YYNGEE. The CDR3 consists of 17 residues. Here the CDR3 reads CASSRTSGEAIYNEQFF. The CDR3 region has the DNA TGTGCCAGCAGCCGAACTAGCGGAGAAGCGATATACAATGAGCAGTTCTTC.

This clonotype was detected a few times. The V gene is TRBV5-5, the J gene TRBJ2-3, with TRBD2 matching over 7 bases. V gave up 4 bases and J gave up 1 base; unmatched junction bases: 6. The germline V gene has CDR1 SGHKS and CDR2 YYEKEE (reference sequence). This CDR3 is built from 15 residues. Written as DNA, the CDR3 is TGTGCCAGCAGCACGGGACTACATGGCACAGATACGCAGTATTTT. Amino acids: CASSTGLHGTDTQYF.

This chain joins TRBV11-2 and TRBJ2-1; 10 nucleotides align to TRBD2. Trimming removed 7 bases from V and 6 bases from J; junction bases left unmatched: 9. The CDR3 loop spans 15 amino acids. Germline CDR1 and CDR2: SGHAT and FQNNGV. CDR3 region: CASMMLAGGGNEQFF. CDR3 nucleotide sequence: TGTGCCAGCATGATGTTAGCGGGAGGAGGCAATGAGCAGTTCTTC.